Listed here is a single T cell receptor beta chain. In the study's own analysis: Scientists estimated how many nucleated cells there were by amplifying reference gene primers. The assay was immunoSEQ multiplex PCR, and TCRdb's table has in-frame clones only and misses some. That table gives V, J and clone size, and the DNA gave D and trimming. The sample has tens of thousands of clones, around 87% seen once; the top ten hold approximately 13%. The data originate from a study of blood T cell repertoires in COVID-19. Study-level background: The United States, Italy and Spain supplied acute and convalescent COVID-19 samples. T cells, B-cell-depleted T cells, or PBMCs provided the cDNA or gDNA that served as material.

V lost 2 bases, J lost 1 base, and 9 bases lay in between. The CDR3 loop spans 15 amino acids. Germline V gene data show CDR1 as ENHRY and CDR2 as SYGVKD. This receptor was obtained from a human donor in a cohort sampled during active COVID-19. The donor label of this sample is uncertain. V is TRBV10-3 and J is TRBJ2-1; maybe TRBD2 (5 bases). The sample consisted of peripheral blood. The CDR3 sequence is CAISETRGSYNEQFF. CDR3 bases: TGTGCCATCAGTGAGACACGGGGTTCCTACAATGAGCAGTTCTTC.